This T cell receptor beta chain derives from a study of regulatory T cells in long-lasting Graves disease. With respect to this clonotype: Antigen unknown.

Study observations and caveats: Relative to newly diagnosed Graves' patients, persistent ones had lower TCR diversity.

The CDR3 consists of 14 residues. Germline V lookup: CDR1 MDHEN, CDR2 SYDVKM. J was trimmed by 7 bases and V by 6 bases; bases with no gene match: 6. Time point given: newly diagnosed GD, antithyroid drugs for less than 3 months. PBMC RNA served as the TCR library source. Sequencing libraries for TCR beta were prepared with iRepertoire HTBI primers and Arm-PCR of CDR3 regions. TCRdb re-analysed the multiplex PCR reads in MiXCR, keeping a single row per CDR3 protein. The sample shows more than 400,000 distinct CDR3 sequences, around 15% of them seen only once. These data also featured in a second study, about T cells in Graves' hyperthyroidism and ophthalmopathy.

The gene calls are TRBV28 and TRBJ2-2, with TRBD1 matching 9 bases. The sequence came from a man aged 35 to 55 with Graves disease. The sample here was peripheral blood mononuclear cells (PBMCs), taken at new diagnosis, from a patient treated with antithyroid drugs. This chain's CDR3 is CASSHRGPGGELFF. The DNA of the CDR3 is TGTGCCAGCAGCCACAGGGGGCCCGGCGGGGAGCTGTTTTTT. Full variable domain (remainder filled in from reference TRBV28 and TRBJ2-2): DVKVTQSSRYLVKRTGEKVFLECVQDMDHENMFWYRQDPGLGLRLIYFSYDVKMKEKGDIPEGYSVSREKKERFSLILESASTNQTSMYLCASSHRGPGGELFFGEGSRLTVL.